The T cell receptor beta chain described here comes from a study of T cells in Graves' hyperthyroidism and ophthalmopathy (dated by TCRdb to about 2019). Regarding the complete study: Peripheral blood samples were taken at initial diagnosis, before any treatment was given. TCR V-J signatures able to tell the groups apart were searched for in a discovery cohort of more than 90 patients, of whom over 40 had Graves' ophthalmopathy and 55 to 60 had stable Graves' hyperthyroidism. An independent validation cohort of under 20 hyperthyroidism patients and over 15 patients who later progressed to ophthalmopathy tested prospective prediction of ophthalmopathy. The 100 discovery patients were randomly split 7:3 into training and test sets. The study also compared thyroid tissue and blood T-cell repertoires from about six Graves' hyperthyroidism patients. Following sampling, methimazole starting at 30 mg daily was given to hyperthyroidism patients, and high-dose intravenous methylprednisolone was given to ophthalmopathy patients. The paper reports TCR Vbeta CDR3 sequencing of 140 or so peripheral blood samples: some 41 ophthalmopathy, 70 to 85 hyperthyroidism and around 17 progressor patients.

Ophthalmopathy patients had moderately to severely active disease, with a Clinical Activity Score of 3 or more, a NOSPECS grade of 4 or more, and a disease duration of less than 3 months. Patients with uncontrolled infections, other autoimmune diseases, pregnancy or lactation were excluded. Clinical symptoms, serum thyroxine and TRAb, thyroid ultrasound, and orbital computed tomography formed the basis for the diagnoses. PBMCs were separated from roughly 9.3 ml of fresh peripheral blood using Ficoll-Paque density gradient centrifugation. Total RNA was extracted using Trizol reagent, and RNA quality was assessed on an Agilent 2100 Bioanalyzer. The TCR beta CDR3 regions were amplified from the RNA transcripts. A first-round RT-PCR of the TCR CDR3 used the HTBI primer set with the Qiagen OneStep RT-PCR kit. Libraries were constructed in a second round of multiplex PCR, after which size selection and purification were performed. Paired-end sequencing of the libraries was performed with 100 bp reads on an Illumina HiSeq2000. For the original study's pipeline: SOAPnuke was used to process the raw data, with reads discarded if the reads contained adapters or uncalled bases, had a mean Phred below 15, or lacked an exact constant-primer or identifier match. COPE v1.2.5 was used to merge the high-quality paired reads, and each unique nucleotide sequence was defined as a clonotype. MiTCR v1.1 was used to align the clonotypes against IMGT TRBV, TRBD and TRBJ reference segments. Analysis was restricted to V-J combinations with a frequency above 0.0001, which covered 99.2% of repertoires. The TCS score was defined as the ratio of F50 (clonal expansion) to E x V (chaos), calculated using BLOSUM62-based TCRdist between CDR3 peptides within each V-J. Welch's t-statistics and random forest reduced 500 to 550 V-J features to 10 to 15, which were used in a naive Bayes classifier (R e1071). The raw public data were reprocessed by TCRdb itself: fastp quality trimming at Q25, MiXCR clonotype calling, in-frame beta chains only. Each CDR3 protein gets just one entry, which takes the most common genes and DNA from the rows behind it. These V and J calls derive from TCRdb rather than the authors' analysis. This sample has about 400,000 distinct CDR3 sequences in its table, and roughly 15% of those were observed once. The top ten clonotypes cover about 13% of the sample.

Points the paper makes about the study in general: Most expanded thyroid clonotypes (frequency above 0.001) were also detected in blood, suggesting blood repertoires may reflect thyroid immune responses. A 13 V-J signature model separated ophthalmopathy from stable hyperthyroidism, with approximately 87% sensitivity and approximately 81% specificity in cross-validation and 80%/75% in testing. In validation, the model predicted progression to ophthalmopathy a median of about 6.5 months before onset, with about 64% sensitivity and about 72% specificity. No statistical method was used to fix the sample size in advance, and group allocation was not hidden from the investigators.

This clonotype was observed at least ten times. The antigen this receptor binds is unknown. No base-level quality is on record; no much larger clone is a single base apart. The TCR was taken from a man aged 18 to 35 with Graves' ophthalmopathy. Sequencing was done on a sample of blood.

The CDR3 here reads CAWSSGTTDTQYF. The sequenced DNA is TGTGCCTGGAGTTCAGGGACCACAGATACGCAGTATTTT. Recombination linked TRBV30 to TRBJ2-3; the D gene is possibly TRBD1 or TRBD2, with 5 bases matching each. CDR1 and CDR2 (GTSNPN, SVGIG) derive from the germline V gene (reference sequence). V is pared back by 2 bases and J by 2 bases, with 8 bases lying between the germline termini. The CDR3 measures 13 amino acids from cysteine to phenylalanine. Only the CDR3 DNA is retained, 39 bases long and in frame from the first base.